The source of this T cell receptor (beta chain) is a study of blood T cell repertoires in COVID-19. The assay was immunoSEQ multiplex PCR, and TCRdb's table has in-frame clones only and misses some. The sample has 150,000 to 200,000 clones; approximately 79% are singletons. The CDR3 has 12 residues. V lost 3 bases and J lost 7, with 10 bases in between. Germline V gene data show CDR1 as SGHAT and CDR2 as FQNNGV. It was during active infection that Seattle patients were enrolled and then longitudinally followed. This TCR derives from a woman in her sixties or seventies with COVID-19, enrolled during active disease. The chain employs TRBV11-2 and TRBJ2-7; D might be TRBD1 (6 bases). The source material was peripheral blood. The CDR3 DNA follows: TGTGCCAGCAGCTTCGTGGACAGTGAGCAGTACTTC. This codes for CASSFVDSEQYF.